This T cell receptor (beta chain) was retrieved from a study of T cell repertoires in urothelial bladder cancer (dated by TCRdb to about 2019). In the study overall: Of the roughly 12 resected lesions, three were clinically staged as cT0, three as cTa, three as cT1 and three as cT2 or greater. The study compared clonality of the TCR repertoire in bladder tumors against clonality in benign bladder inflammation. Twelve patients with bladder lesions who were undergoing transurethral resection were prospectively identified. Around twelve resected bladder lesions, made up of urothelial carcinoma (UC+) and benign (UC-) specimens, were studied.

The immunoSEQ assay was used to sequence the CDR3 region of the TCR beta chain. Per the source publication's procedure: For every specimen, the T-cell fraction, clonal dominance and maximum TCR clone frequency were calculated. TCRdb retrieved this table from immuneACCESS and kept in-frame rearrangements only. Not all clones are present; in checked studies, unresolved V genes account for under half, and no reason is known for the remainder. The V and J calls and clone size are taken from that table; D and trimming were inferred from the DNA. The sample table holds a few thousand clones, of which about three quarters were seen once. The biggest ten clones account for around a tenth of the sample. Specimens of bladder lesions were obtained during transurethral resection and kept at -80C. DNA was extracted from bladder specimens collected at transurethral resection. Overall study results and their limits: In carcinoma specimens, up to roughly 17% of infiltrating lymphocytes were accounted for by a single T-cell clone, compared with roughly 2% in benign specimens. The median percentage of tumor infiltrating lymphocytes was roughly 2.1% in carcinoma specimens and approximately 11% in benign specimens. Fewer T cells were found in urothelial carcinoma specimens than in benign specimens, with medians of roughly 5,300 and 25,000, respectively.

Clipping removes 0 bases from V and 7 bases from J, with 10 as the unmatched junction base count. The CDR3 holds 18 amino acids from the cysteine to the phenylalanine. Only the CDR3 region is kept as DNA, spanning 54 bases read in frame from base 1. The CDR1 and CDR2 encoded by the germline V gene are MGHRA and YSYEKL. Of note for this clone: It lacks a known antigen. Within one base of it there is no much larger clone, and no base qualities were kept.

Specimen: tumor-infiltrating cells from bladder cancer. This sequence was found in a human donor with urothelial carcinoma. Here the chain combines TRBV4-1 and TRBJ2-3; a stretch of 13 junction bases matches TRBD2. The DNA sequence follows: TGCGCCAGCAGCCAAGAAACTAGCGGGAGGGCCGTTTGGTATACGCAGTATTTT. Its coded protein is CASSQETSGRAVWYTQYF.